This T cell receptor (beta chain) derives from a study of blood T cell repertoires in COVID-19 (dated by TCRdb to the early 2020s). Background on the whole study: Collaborator samples came from the United States, Italy and Spain and covered acute and convalescent phases of COVID-19. The material from the prospective study consisted of cDNA or gDNA derived from T cells, B-cell-depleted T cells, or PBMCs. Subjects who had been exposed to COVID-19, were actively infected with it, or had recovered from it provided the deeply sampled blood TCRbeta repertoires that made up the dataset. The repertoires were released in a freely available public database meant as a resource for research on the immune response to SARS-CoV-2. The samples were drawn from two sources: the first 160 participants of the ongoing ImmuneRACE study, and 1,000 to 1,500 subjects contributed by 6 global collaborators. A de-identified subject ID, COVID-19 status, age in years and sex were almost always included in the sample metadata. HLA class I and class II types, where available, came from metadata supplied by the sample provider rather than from assay-based typing. What the research found in general, with its limitations: Clinical and demographic metadata were provided uncurated, with the amount varying by source and participant.

TCRbeta CDR3 regions were amplified from genomic DNA by means of the immunoSEQ Assay, a bias-controlled multiplex PCR. The authors processed their data as follows. Nucleated cell counts per sample were estimated from amplification of reference gene primers within the assay. Sequence reads were collapsed and filtered to measure the absolute abundance of every unique TCRbeta CDR3 rearrangement. For each sample, productive Simpson clonality was calculated by taking the square root of Simpson's diversity index across productive rearrangements. TCRdb took this table from immuneACCESS and kept in-frame rearrangements with V and J called. Such tables lack part of the clones; where checked against another copy, unresolved V genes explain under half of the gap, and the rest is unexplained. The V and J calls and the clone size are those of that table, but D and trimming were determined from the DNA. For this sample the table gives about 100,000 clones, of which about 90% were detected only once. The ten largest account for more than 1.5% of the sample.

Each collaborating institution followed its own protocols to collect whole blood in K2EDTA tubes. For TCRbeta analysis, collaborators shipped samples in one of three forms: frozen whole blood, isolated PBMCs, or DNA extracted from either of those sample types. Remarks on this clone: It lacks a known antigen. It has no much larger one-base neighbor in the sample; base qualities were not kept.

CDR1 and CDR2 were assigned from the germline V gene as SGHRS and YFSETQ. Measured from the cysteine to the phenylalanine, the CDR3 is 15 residues long. The CDR3 DNA has 45 bases and is translated from base 1. Between the V and J ends, shortened by 4 bases and 0 bases respectively, the junction contains 13 bases. The sample comprised peripheral blood. The rearranged chain carries TRBV5-1 and TRBJ1-1, with a weak D call of TRBD1 (5 bases match). This clonotype was sampled from a human donor with active COVID-19. The donor label of this sample is uncertain. The CDR3 is CASSTAGRVNTEAFF. The base sequence is TGCGCCAGCAGCACAGCGGGCAGGGTGAACACTGAAGCTTTCTTT.